These T cell receptor beta chains were read from a single sample in a study of T-cell memory formation after mild COVID-19. TCRdb passed the 5' RACE reads through MiXCR, listing each CDR3 protein once. The data contain hundreds of thousands of distinct CDR3 sequences, around 27% of them seen just once; the ten biggest clones take up approximately 12%. The sequenced sample consisted of PBMCs or a T cell subset sorted from them (not recorded which). Every receptor here comes from an adult woman who had mild COVID-19 (a few samples of this study predate the infection). Cell type and time point are not known. CDR3s include the opening cysteine and the closing phenylalanine or tryptophan. A D gene is named only where the DNA matches it firmly. Expanded clones get a size class; other rows say once, few or many, or leave the size out.

>TRBJ2-3|-|TRBV12-3/TRBV12-4|-
TGTGCCAGCAGTTTCGTCGTAGAAGGAGCGGTCCGGGGCGATACGCAGTATTTT
CASSFVVEGAVRGDTQYF
>TRBJ1-1|-|TRBV5-1|-
TGCGCCAGCAGCCAGTTGTCAGGGGCAGCAGCTTTCTTT
CASSQLSGAAAFF
>TRBJ2-1|TRBD2|TRBV24-1|-
TGTGCCACCAGTCAGCGGGGTAGGAATGAGCAGTTCTTC
CATSQRGRNEQFF
>TRBJ1-5|-|TRBV7-9|-
TGTGCCAGCAGCCCAGGAGTTACAGGGTTGAATCAGCCCCAGCATTTT
CASSPGVTGLNQPQHF
>TRBJ2-1|TRBD2|TRBV27|few
TGTGCCAGCAGTCAGCGGACTAGCTACAGCAATGAGCAGTTCTTC
CASSQRTSYSNEQFF
>TRBJ2-2|TRBD2|TRBV6-2/TRBV6-3|few
TGTGCCAGCAGTTACTCCAGACTAGCGGGGGGGCTCAAGACCGGGGAGCTGTTTTTT
CASSYSRLAGGLKTGELFF
>TRBJ2-1|-|TRBV5-6|-
TGTGCCAGCAGCTTGTCCCCGTATGAGCAGTTCTTC
CASSLSPYEQFF
>TRBJ1-2|-|TRBV6-4|-
TGTGCCAGCAGCCGACTCGAGGGGGTGTACTATGGCTACACCTTC
CASSRLEGVYYGYTF
>TRBJ2-5|-|TRBV7-2|-
TGTGCCAGCACCTCGGGGGAGACCCAGTACTTC
CASTSGETQYF
>TRBJ2-3|-|TRBV4-1|-
TGCGCCAGCAGCCCCCAGCCCGGGGGAGATACGCAGTATTTT
CASSPQPGGDTQYF
>TRBJ2-6|TRBD1|TRBV3-1|-
TGTGCCAGCAGCCGAACAGGGGCTGGGGCCAACGTCCTGACTTTC
CASSRTGAGANVLTF
>TRBJ2-7|TRBD1|TRBV7-2|few
TGTGCCAGCAGCCCACTCCCAGGGGGCGCAGGGCACGAGCAGTACTTC
CASSPLPGGAGHEQYF
>TRBJ2-7|-|TRBV19|-
TGTGCCAGTAGTATTAGTATCTCCGAGACAGCTATCTACGAGCAGTACTTC
CASSISISETAIYEQYF
>TRBJ2-3|-|TRBV27|once
TGTGCCAGCAGACGAACCTTAGGGTCAGTCACAGATACGCAGTATTTT
CASRRTLGSVTDTQYF